The 21 T cell receptor beta chains below come from one sample, sequenced in a study of blood T cell repertoires in COVID-19. Method: immunoSEQ multiplex PCR; TCRdb's copy keeps in-frame clones and lacks some. The sample includes some 190,000 clones, 85% to 90% seen only once; the top ten take 6.5% to 9%. Specimen: peripheral blood. These receptors all stem from a woman aged 55-70 years with acute or convalescent COVID-19.

This clone was recorded only once. The rearrangement joins TRBV10-3 to TRBJ2-1; 9 bases align to TRBD2. Germline V gives CDR1 ENHRY, CDR2 SYGVKD. Germline trimming cut 6 bases from V and 4 bases from J; bases unmatched to any gene: 4. The CDR3 covers 14 residues. The CDR3 loop reads CAIRGREGYNEQFF. The DNA of the CDR3 is TGTGCCATCAGGGGGCGGGAGGGTTACAATGAGCAGTTCTTC.

This chain connects TRBV30 to TRBJ2-1, with 7 bases aligning to TRBD2. Per the germline V gene, CDR1 is GTSNPN and CDR2 is SVGIG (reference sequence). The length of the CDR3 is 16 residues. V lost 1 base to trimming and J lost 4 bases; unmatched junction nucleotides: 10. CDR3 amino acids: CAWSDPSGIWYNEQFF. CDR3 coding DNA: TGTGCCTGGAGTGACCCCAGCGGGATTTGGTACAATGAGCAGTTCTTC.

The chain uses TRBV29-1 and TRBJ1-1, with TRBD1 as a possible D gene (5 bases). The germline gives CDR1 SQVTM, CDR2 ANQGSEA. V gave up 7 bases and J gave up 1 base, with 16 bases separating them. The CDR3 has 14 amino acids. CDR3 coding DNA: TGCAGCGCCCGAAGGGGCTTAAAGAACACTGAAGCTTTCTTT. Translation gives CSARRGLKNTEAFF.

The rearrangement links TRBV9 to TRBJ2-3; no clear D. V lost 2 bases and J lost 2, with 9 bases in between. Germline lookup yields CDR1 SGDLS and CDR2 YYNGEE. The CDR3 consists of 14 residues. This chain's CDR3 is CASSVVSVTDTQYF. The DNA for the CDR3 is TGTGCCAGCAGCGTTGTTAGTGTCACAGATACGCAGTATTTT.

The chain combines TRBV6-2 or TRBV6-3 with TRBJ1-2; TRBD1 matches at 8 bases. The CDR3 is 14 amino acids. Germline V gene data show CDR1 as MNHEY and CDR2 as SVGEGT. V lost 6 bases and J lost 8; bases outside the gene matches: 11. Written as DNA, the CDR3 is TGTGCCAGCAGCCTCGGGCAGGGGGCGAGAGGCTACACCTTC. Translation: CASSLGQGARGYTF.

The rearrangement links TRBV9 to TRBJ2-5; maybe TRBD2 (5 bases). Trimming pared 0 bases from V and 1 base from J, leaving 10 bases between. The CDR3 loop spans 15 amino acids. Germline values: CDR1 SGDLS, CDR2 YYNGEE. CDR3 nucleotides: TGTGCCAGCAGCGTAGATTATAGCGCCCAAGAGACCCAGTACTTC. It encodes CASSVDYSAQETQYF.

The count of this clone is one. The V gene is TRBV11-3, the J gene TRBJ1-1; no definite D call. V was shortened by 5 bases and J by 2 bases, with 9 bases between the two germline ends. Germline V CDR1 and CDR2: SGHNT, YENEEA. This CDR3 is built from 13 residues. This chain's CDR3 is CASSSLSNTEAFF. CDR3 bases: TGTGCCAGCAGCAGCCTTAGCAACACTGAAGCTTTCTTT.

The chain uses TRBV7-2 and TRBJ2-1; tentatively, D is TRBD2 (5 bases). This CDR3 is 13 amino acids long. Germline V gene sequence: CDR1 SGHTA, CDR2 FQGNSA. V was cut by 5 bases and J by 10 bases, with 15 bases left in between. DNA for the CDR3: TGTGCCAGCAGCACCCCGCTGGTAGCGGAGCAGTTCTTC. This gives the protein CASSTPLVAEQFF.

The rearrangement uses TRBV6-5 and TRBJ1-2; D unclear. The CDR3 length is 13 residues. The V and J ends lost 6 bases and 4 bases respectively, with 12 bases between them. CDR1 and CDR2 from the germline V gene are MNHEY and SVGAGI. The CDR3 DNA sequence: TGTGCCAGCAGCCCCCGAGAGGCCTATGGCTACACCTTC. It is translated as CASSPREAYGYTF.

CDR3: CASSVGAGFSQETQYF. CDR3 DNA sequence: TGTGCCAGCAGCGTAGGAGCGGGATTCTCCCAAGAGACCCAGTACTTC. The V call is TRBV9, the J call TRBJ2-5; 7 nucleotides match TRBD2. J lost 1 base, V lost 0 bases, and 6 bases had no gene match. The V gene's germline CDR1 is SGDLS and CDR2 YYNGEE. The CDR3 loop spans 16 amino acids.

In nucleotides, the CDR3 is TGTGCCAGCAGCCCCGGTCGGGGCACTGAAGCTTTCTTT. Residues: CASSPGRGTEAFF. The chain couples TRBV11-2 to TRBJ1-1; D is uncertain. Germline CDR1 and CDR2: SGHAT and FQNNGV. With 5 bases removed from V and 4 bases from J, the gap between germline ends came to 11 bases. The length of the CDR3 is 13 residues. Combining the CDR3 with reference TRBV11-2 and TRBJ1-1 gives the whole variable domain EAGVAQSPRYKIIEKRQSVAFWCNPISGHATLYWYQQILGQGPKLLIQFQNNGVVDDSQLPKDRFSAERLKGVDSTLKIQPAKLEDSAVYLCASSPGRGTEAFFGQGTRLTVV.

The chain links TRBV6-2 or TRBV6-3 to TRBJ1-1; 9 positions match TRBD1. This CDR3 has 17 amino acids. Looked up from germline, CDR1 is MNHEY and CDR2 is SVGEGT. V gave up 5 bases and J gave up 1 base; unmatched junction bases: 11. CDR3 in DNA: TGTGCCAGCAGTACACTCCGGGACAGGGCCACGAACACTGAAGCTTTCTTT. This codes for CASSTLRDRATNTEAFF.

The rearrangement links TRBV4-2 to TRBJ2-2; 8 bases map to TRBD2. CDR3 length: 17 residues. CDR1 is LGHNA and CDR2 is YNFKEQ in the germline V gene. The junction had 4 bases not matched to a gene; V was cut back by 0 bases and J by 1 base. The CDR3 nucleotides read TGTGCCAGCAGCCAAGATTTTAGCGGGGTGAACACCGGGGAGCTGTTTTTT. Protein product: CASSQDFSGVNTGELFF.

V and J are TRBV27 and TRBJ1-1; TRBD1 might be the D (6 bases). The length of the CDR3 is 13 residues. V was pared by 3 bases and J by 5 bases, with 10 bases between. The V gene's germline CDR1 is MNHEY and CDR2 SMNVEV (reference sequence). DNA for the CDR3: TGTGCCAGCAGTTTCCTTCAGGGGACTGAAGCTTTCTTT. This sequence encodes CASSFLQGTEAFF.

The V gene is TRBV11-3, the J gene TRBJ1-4; 7 bases are a match to TRBD1. V shed 5 bases, J shed 5 bases, and the junction held 11 bases outside the gene matches. Germline V gene lookup returns CDR1 SGHNT and CDR2 YENEEA. This CDR3 spans 16 amino acids. This chain's CDR3 is CASSPTLGTENEKLFF. CDR3 DNA: TGTGCCAGCAGCCCTACCTTAGGGACAGAGAATGAAAAACTGTTTTTT.

The rearrangement joins TRBV5-6 to TRBJ1-2; TRBD1 might be the D (5 bases). V was trimmed by 4 bases and J by 2 bases, leaving 15 bases between them. Germline V gene lookup returns CDR1 SGHDT and CDR2 YYEEEE. CDR3 length: 15 residues. The CDR3 loop is CASSPPATENYGYTF. Written as DNA, the CDR3 is TGTGCCAGCAGCCCCCCGGCGACAGAAAACTATGGCTACACCTTC.

This clone occurred many times. This chain links TRBV29-1 with TRBJ2-7, with 7 bases aligning to TRBD2. The ends lost 4 bases at V and 4 bases at J; junction bases unmatched: 7. The length of the CDR3 is 13 residues. The germline gives CDR1 SQVTM, CDR2 ANQGSEA. For the CDR3, the DNA is TGCAGCGTTGTCGGGGGAGGGAATTACGAGCAGTACTTC. Protein: CSVVGGGNYEQYF.

V is TRBV7-8 and J is TRBJ2-7; TRBD1 matches at 7 bases. Unmatched junction bases numbered 4, after V lost 1 base and J lost 4 bases. The CDR3 runs to 14 residues. Germline CDR1 and CDR2: SGHVS and FQNEAQ. CDR3 DNA: TGTGCCAGCAGCTTAGGCCAGGGGGTGTACGAGCAGTACTTC. It codes for CASSLGQGVYEQYF.

The DNA for the CDR3 is TGTGCCAGCAACAATCACCCAGGTAGTTCCGGGGAGCTGTTTTTT. This translates into CASNNHPGSSGELFF. The V gene is TRBV28, the J gene TRBJ2-2; D not resolved. Trimming took off 7 bases at V and 6 bases at J, with 18 bases between the two ends. Germline loops: CDR1 MDHEN, CDR2 SYDVKM. There are 15 residues in the CDR3.

This clone has at least ten counts. The chain has TRBV6-5 and TRBJ1-4, with D uncertain. V was pared by 5 bases and J by 7 bases, with 17 bases between. Germline V gene sequence: CDR1 MNHEY, CDR2 SVGAGI. This CDR3 region has 15 residues. The CDR3 region is CASSIEGGRGEKLFF. In DNA form, the CDR3 reads TGTGCCAGCAGTATCGAGGGTGGAAGAGGTGAAAAACTGTTTTTT.

This sequence joins TRBV7-9 and TRBJ2-1, with D perhaps matching TRBD1 (5 bases). V was pared by 5 bases and J by 8 bases, with 16 bases between. Germline loops: CDR1 SEHNR, CDR2 FQNEAQ (reference sequence). The CDR3 is 14 residues long. The CDR3 reads CASSPTRQGDEQFF. The CDR3 DNA reads as TGTGCCAGCAGCCCGACAAGGCAGGGTGATGAGCAGTTCTTC.